Below are 13 T cell receptor beta chains sequenced from a single sample in a study of Ad26.COV2.S vaccination and SARS-CoV-2 variants. Documented treatment: approximately 18 received Ad26.COV2.S at low or high dose, single or two shots; about five received placebo; per-sample allocation not given. Following the first vaccine or placebo injection, samples were taken on day 63. Assay used: immunoSEQ multiplex PCR; TCRdb lists only in-frame clones, some missing. The sample lists 400,000 to 450,000 clones; more than 80% were seen once. This material consisted of peripheral blood, taken in a trial of Ad26.COV2.S vaccine versus placebo. The origin of the receptors is a person aged 18-65 years who received the Ad26.COV2.S COVID-19 vaccine or a placebo.

The chain employs TRBV7-2 and TRBJ1-1; 7 bases align to TRBD1. CDR3 length: 15 residues. Per germline, CDR1 SGHTA and CDR2 FQGNSA. The trim removed 4 bases at V and 0 bases at J, leaving 5 bases unmatched. CDR3 coding DNA: TGTGCCAGCAGCTCGACAGGGTTTATGAACACTGAAGCTTTCTTT. It translates to CASSSTGFMNTEAFF.

V is TRBV29-1 and J is TRBJ2-7; D is possibly TRBD1 (5 bases). Trimming left V 1 base short and J 6 bases short, with 19 bases between. CDR3 length: 15 amino acids. The germline CDR1 and CDR2 sequences are SQVTM and ANQGSEA. CDR3 nucleotides: TGCAGCGTTGAAGCGGTCGGCAGGGAAATTCGCGAGCAGTACTTC. Translation gives CSVEAVGREIREQYF.

The V call is TRBV10-3, the J call TRBJ2-7, with 7 bases aligning to TRBD2. Matching the DNA end better, TRBJ2-5 makes the J call doubtful. The CDR3 has 13 amino acids. Looked up from germline, CDR1 is ENHRY and CDR2 is SYGVKD. The CDR3 sequence: CAIGLAAGETQYF. The DNA of the CDR3 is TGTGCCATCGGTCTAGCGGCGGGGGAGACCCAGTACTTC.

V usage is TRBV7-2 and J usage is TRBJ2-1; D gene unclear. The V gene's germline CDR1 is SGHTA and CDR2 FQGNSA. CDR3 length: 17 amino acids. Trimming shortened V by 2 bases and J by 6 bases, and 20 bases separated the two germline ends. CDR3 residues: CASSLIPREYTPNEQFF. The CDR3 region has the DNA TGTGCCAGCAGCTTAATTCCCCGAGAATATACCCCCAATGAGCAGTTCTTC.

This rearrangement joins TRBV9 to TRBJ2-3; D is undetermined. V lost 4 bases and J 2 bases, leaving 14 bases between the germline ends. The germline gives CDR1 SGDLS, CDR2 YYNGEE. CDR3 length: 15 residues. CDR3 coding DNA: TGTGCCAGCAGCCCAGAGGTCATATACACAGATACGCAGTATTTT. Translating gives CASSPEVIYTDTQYF.

This clone was found once. The chain employs TRBV6-5 and TRBJ2-5; 11 bases map to TRBD2. The ends lost 4 bases at V and 1 base at J; junction bases unmatched: 2. From germline, CDR1 is MNHEY and CDR2 SVGAGI. CDR3 length equals 15 residues. The CDR3 nucleotides are TGTGCCAGCAGTTTGACTAGCGGGACCCAAGAGACCCAGTACTTC. This encodes CASSLTSGTQETQYF.

As concerns this clone: The same CDR3 also results from other DNA sequences found in this sample. The rearrangement links TRBV7-2 to TRBJ2-5; D is uncertain. This CDR3 region has 11 residues. Germline-derived CDR1 and CDR2 are SGHTA and FQGNSA. The ends were cut back, 4 bases at V and 1 base at J, with 1 base in the middle. The CDR3 coding sequence is TGTGCCAGCAGCTCCCAAGAGACCCAGTACTTC. Protein: CASSSQETQYF.

This sequence joins TRBV7-9 and TRBJ2-5; D uncertain. The germline V gene encodes CDR1 SEHNR and CDR2 FQNEAQ (reference sequence). V was trimmed by 4 bases and J by 2 bases, leaving 11 bases between them. CDR3 length: 14 residues. As DNA, the CDR3 is TGTGCCAGCAGCTCCTCTGAAAGACAAGAGACCCAGTACTTC. Translation gives CASSSSERQETQYF.

The genes are TRBV15 and TRBJ2-5, with a possible D match to TRBD1 (5 bases). CDR1 and CDR2 (germline): LNHNV, YYDKDF (reference sequence). The CDR3 runs to 15 residues. Trimming cost V 0 bases and J 4 bases, with 12 bases left between them. This CDR3 is CATSRDKAGRETQYF. CDR3 nucleotide sequence: TGTGCCACCAGCAGAGATAAGGCAGGGCGAGAGACCCAGTACTTC.

This clone was seen only a few times. J is TRBJ1-1 and V is TRBV7-8; D ambiguous. With 5 bases removed from V and 7 bases from J, the gap between germline ends came to 17 bases. This CDR3 is built from 14 residues. From germline, CDR1 is SGHVS and CDR2 FQNEAQ. CDR3 region: CASSEGSRPIEAFF. Here the CDR3 DNA reads TGTGCCAGCAGCGAAGGTTCCAGGCCCATTGAAGCTTTCTTT.

This clone has a single count. The chain uses TRBV18 and TRBJ1-1; D is possibly TRBD1 (5 bases). This CDR3 spans 13 amino acids. The V and J ends lost 0 bases and 6 bases respectively, with 8 bases between them. Germline CDR1 reads KGHSH; CDR2 reads LQKENI. This chain's CDR3 is CASSPPRGAEAFF. Here the CDR3 DNA reads TGTGCCAGCTCACCACCGCGGGGGGCTGAAGCTTTCTTT.

The V and J genes are TRBV4-3 and TRBJ1-2; 7 bases align to TRBD1. This CDR3 is built from 15 residues. Looked up from germline, CDR1 is LGHNA and CDR2 is YSLEER. J gave up 5 bases and V 1 base, and 7 bases lay outside the gene matches. CDR3 in amino acids: CASSQGQGSVYGYTF. The CDR3 region has the DNA TGCGCCAGCAGCCAAGGACAGGGCTCGGTTTATGGCTACACCTTC.

V and J are TRBV7-9 and TRBJ2-1; 12 nucleotides agree with TRBD2. The germline gives CDR1 SEHNR, CDR2 FQNEAQ (reference sequence). The junction had 7 bases not matched to a gene; V was cut back by 2 bases and J by 8 bases. This CDR3 has 16 residues. This CDR3 is CASSLTRTSGIDEQFF. The CDR3 nucleotides are TGTGCCAGCAGCTTAACGAGGACTAGCGGGATCGATGAGCAGTTCTTC. Drawing the rest from reference TRBV7-9 and TRBJ2-1, the complete variable domain is DTGVSQNPRHKITKRGQNVTFRCDPISEHNRLYWYRQTLGQGPEFLTYFQNEAQLEKSRLLSDRFSAERPKGSFSTLEIQRTEQGDSAMYLCASSLTRTSGIDEQFFGPGTRLTVL.